These 24 T cell receptor beta chains originate from one sample sequenced in a study of shared clonotypes between healthy human individuals. Clones were sequenced by immunoSEQ multiplex PCR, and TCRdb holds only the in-frame ones, with some missing. The repertoire holds about 1.5 million clones, with roughly 96% as singletons. Material for sequencing was naive CD4+ T cells sorted from blood. Subset indicated: CD45RA+ positively selected. The receptor source for this set is a man between 25 and 39 years old in good health.

The rearrangement joins TRBV5-5 to TRBJ1-1; 9 bases agree with TRBD1. Germline V gives CDR1 SGHKS, CDR2 YYEKEE (reference sequence). This CDR3 is built from 19 residues. V shed 2 bases, J shed 1 base, and the junction held 15 bases outside the gene matches. The chain's CDR3 is CASSLRTGGPILTNTEAFF. For the CDR3, the DNA is TGTGCCAGCAGCTTACGAACAGGGGGCCCAATTTTGACGAACACTGAAGCTTTCTTT.

The chain joins TRBV28 to TRBJ2-7; no reliable D call. Trimming shortened V by 4 bases and J by 3 bases, and 4 bases separated the two germline ends. Germline lookup yields CDR1 MDHEN and CDR2 SYDVKM. This CDR3 comprises 11 residues. The CDR3 DNA follows: TGTGCCAGCAGTTATTTCTACGAGCAGTACTTC. Translation gives CASSYFYEQYF.

The chain carries TRBV2 and TRBJ2-2; the D gene is possibly TRBD1 (6 bases). Between the trimmed V and J ends, which lost 3 bases and 2 bases, there was a span of 7 bases. Per germline, CDR1 SNHLY and CDR2 FYNNEI. The CDR3 is 14 amino acids. CDR3 loop: CASSETGNTGELFF. CDR3 coding DNA: TGTGCCAGCAGTGAGACAGGAAACACCGGGGAGCTGTTTTTT.

With regard to this clone: The same CDR3 also results from other DNA sequences found in this sample. This chain uses TRBV7-2 with TRBJ2-3, with 8 bases fitting TRBD1. CDR3 length: 15 residues. Germline V gene lookup returns CDR1 SGHTA and CDR2 FQGNSA. J was trimmed by 1 base and V by 1 base; bases with no gene match: 1. CDR3 in amino acids: CASSLEGQGTDTQYF. CDR3 coding DNA: TGTGCCAGCAGCTTAGAGGGACAGGGCACAGATACGCAGTATTTT.

The V gene is TRBV7-2, the J gene TRBJ1-5; D not certain. The CDR3 covers 13 residues. Germline CDR1 reads SGHTA; CDR2 reads FQGNSA. V lost 2 bases to trimming and J lost 9 bases, with 11 bases between them. This chain's CDR3 is CASSLTVGGPQHF. DNA for the CDR3: TGTGCCAGCAGCTTAACCGTCGGAGGGCCCCAGCATTTT.

In its sample, this clone was seen once. The sample contains more than one DNA sequence encoding this CDR3. The V call is TRBV6-5, the J call TRBJ1-5; D is possibly TRBD1 (6 bases). Germline V gene lookup returns CDR1 MNHEY and CDR2 SVGAGI. This CDR3 has 14 amino acids. Trimming left V 2 bases short and J 3 bases short, with 8 bases between. CDR3 region: CASSYRGDNQPQHF. CDR3 bases: TGTGCCAGCAGTTACAGGGGGGACAATCAGCCCCAGCATTTT.

This chain links TRBV28 with TRBJ1-5; TRBD1 aligns across 7 bases. Germline values: CDR1 MDHEN, CDR2 SYDVKM. The CDR3 sequence is 14 residues long. V was clipped by 8 bases and J by 3 bases; unmatched bases: 7. The CDR3 sequence is CASRTGQANQPQHF. DNA of the CDR3: TGTGCCAGCCGAACTGGACAGGCCAATCAGCCCCAGCATTTT.

This chain uses TRBV10-3 with TRBJ2-1; weak D call: TRBD2 (6 bases). The CDR3 consists of 16 residues. Trimming took 3 bases from V and 5 from J, leaving 17 bases between them. Germline lookup yields CDR1 ENHRY and CDR2 SYGVKD. Here the CDR3 reads CAISDPGTPFHNEQFF. The CDR3 region has the DNA TGTGCCATCAGTGACCCCGGGACTCCCTTCCACAATGAGCAGTTCTTC.

V gene TRBV6-1 combines with J gene TRBJ2-7; 7 nucleotides align to TRBD1. Per the germline V gene, CDR1 is MNHNS and CDR2 is SASEGT. This CDR3 is built from 16 residues. V gave up 6 bases and J gave up 0 bases; unmatched junction bases: 11. CDR3 bases: TGTGCCAGCAGGGAACCAGGACAGGTCCGCTCCTACGAGCAGTACTTC. It codes for CASREPGQVRSYEQYF.

J is TRBJ1-2 and V is TRBV7-9; D not certain. This CDR3 region has 13 residues. Germline V gene sequence: CDR1 SEHNR, CDR2 FQNEAQ (reference sequence). V was shortened by 4 bases and J by 5 bases, with 11 bases between the two germline ends. The CDR3 region is CASSSIRIYGYTF. CDR3 nucleotides: TGTGCCAGCAGCTCGATTCGGATTTATGGCTACACCTTC.

The V and J genes are TRBV11-2 and TRBJ2-7; TRBD1 aligns across 12 bases. Germline trimming cut 5 bases from V and 3 bases from J; bases unmatched to any gene: 5. This CDR3 has 15 residues. CDR1 SGHAT and CDR2 FQNNGV come from the germline V gene. The CDR3 region has the DNA TGTGCCAGCAGCCTCCGGGACAGGGGGCGCTACGAGCAGTACTTC. Translating gives CASSLRDRGRYEQYF.

Comment on this clone: The same CDR3 arises from other DNA sequences in this sample as well. The V call is TRBV19, the J call TRBJ1-5; D not certain. Trimming pared 8 bases from V and 2 bases from J, leaving 7 bases between. The CDR3 has 12 amino acids. Germline-derived CDR1 and CDR2 are LNHDA and SQIVND (reference sequence). The DNA of the CDR3 is TGTGCCAGTCGTTTGGGCAATCAGCCCCAGCATTTT. Amino acids: CASRLGNQPQHF.

The chain combines TRBV19 with TRBJ2-7; TRBD2 aligns across 7 bases. The V gene's germline CDR1 is LNHDA and CDR2 SQIVND (reference sequence). This CDR3 has 11 residues. V gave up 8 bases and J gave up 3 bases; unmatched junction bases: 1. CDR3 nucleotides: TGTGCCAGTGGGGGGGTCTACGAGCAGTACTTC. Protein product: CASGGVYEQYF.

To note about this clone: Other DNA sequences in the same sample also yield this CDR3. This chain uses TRBV18 with TRBJ2-5, with a weak D call TRBD2 (5 bases). Germline CDR1 and CDR2: KGHSH and LQKENI. Trimming pared 3 bases from V and 5 bases from J, leaving 10 bases between. CDR3 length equals 13 residues. The CDR3 bases are TGTGCCAGCTCACCCGGGCGGAGGGAGACCCAGTACTTC. Translated, it gives CASSPGRRETQYF.

The V gene is TRBV5-4, the J gene TRBJ2-7; TRBD2 is a possible D gene (5 bases). Germline CDR1 and CDR2: SGHNT and YYREEE (reference sequence). The CDR3 covers 15 residues. Trimming took off 2 bases at V and 5 bases at J, with 17 bases between the two ends. CDR3 sequence: CASSFRERSGHEQYF. The DNA for the CDR3 is TGTGCCAGCAGCTTTAGGGAGCGGTCGGGCCACGAGCAGTACTTC.

This chain uses TRBV10-3 with TRBJ2-2, with 7 bases identical to TRBD1. This CDR3 has 16 amino acids. V lost 5 bases to trimming and J lost 1 base; unmatched junction nucleotides: 7. Germline V gives CDR1 ENHRY, CDR2 SYGVKD. In DNA form, the CDR3 reads TGTGCCATCAGTCCGATAGGGGACAGGAACACCGGGGAGCTGTTTTTT. It translates to CAISPIGDRNTGELFF.

The chain combines TRBV28 with TRBJ1-5; 7 positions agree with TRBD1. The CDR3 runs 14 residues. Trimming removed 11 bases from V and 1 base from J; junction bases left unmatched: 8. CDR1 and CDR2 from the germline V gene are MDHEN and SYDVKM. The CDR3 DNA follows: TGTGCCGGTTCGACACAGGGGAGCAATCAGCCCCAGCATTTT. Encoded protein: CAGSTQGSNQPQHF. The full variable domain, rest sourced from reference TRBV28 and TRBJ1-5, is DVKVTQSSRYLVKRTGEKVFLECVQDMDHENMFWYRQDPGLGLRLIYFSYDVKMKEKGDIPEGYSVSREKKERFSLILESASTNQTSMYLCAGSTQGSNQPQHFGDGTRLSIL.

The chain links TRBV29-1 to TRBJ2-2, with D possibly TRBD2 on 6 matching bases. This CDR3 contains 12 residues. The ends were cut back, 3 bases at V and 6 bases at J, with 8 bases in the middle. CDR1 is SQVTM, CDR2 ANQGSEA, per germline. The CDR3 spells CSVESGAGELFF. CDR3 coding DNA: TGCAGCGTTGAGTCGGGGGCCGGGGAGCTGTTTTTT.

The chain couples TRBV7-6 to TRBJ2-7; D is unclear. Trimming removed 1 base from V and 3 bases from J, with 10 bases in between. This CDR3 is 14 amino acids long. The V gene's germline CDR1 is SGHVS and CDR2 FNYEAQ. The CDR3 DNA follows: TGTGCCAGCAGCTTAGAAGCCAAGGGCTACGAGCAGTACTTC. It specifies CASSLEAKGYEQYF. The full variable domain, with the rest looked up from reference TRBV7-6 and TRBJ2-7, is GAGVSQSPRYKVTKRGQDVALRCDPISGHVSLYWYRQALGQGPEFLTYFNYEAQQDKSGLPNDRFSAERPEGSISTLTIQRTEQRDSAMYRCASSLEAKGYEQYFGPGTRLTVT.

The genes are TRBV5-1 and TRBJ1-1; 7 bases map to TRBD1. Losses at the gene ends were 0 bases for V and 1 base for J; bases not matched to a gene: 6. This CDR3 is 16 amino acids long. Germline loops: CDR1 SGHRS, CDR2 YFSETQ. CDR3 DNA sequence: TGCGCCAGCAGCTTGGTAAGGACAGGCACGAACACTGAAGCTTTCTTT. Translated: CASSLVRTGTNTEAFF.

In DNA, the CDR3 is TGCGCCAGCAGCTCCGCGGGACAAATCTACAATGAGCAGTTCTTC. As protein: CASSSAGQIYNEQFF. V is TRBV5-1 and J is TRBJ2-1; D might be TRBD1 or TRBD2, each matching 6 bases. Trimming removed 3 bases at V and 3 bases at J, with 13 bases between. CDR3 length: 15 residues. Per germline, CDR1 SGHRS and CDR2 YFSETQ.

The chain joins TRBV7-9 to TRBJ2-1; 10 bases line up with TRBD1. The CDR3 has 15 amino acids. Germline CDR1 and CDR2: SEHNR and FQNEAQ (reference sequence). V shed 6 bases, J shed 8 bases, and the junction held 10 bases outside the gene matches. Here the CDR3 reads CASSPLGTGAYEQFF. As DNA, the CDR3 is TGTGCCAGCAGTCCCCTAGGGACAGGGGCTTATGAGCAGTTCTTC.

This chain connects TRBV4-1 to TRBJ2-1; perhaps TRBD1 as D (5 bases). Germline V lookup: CDR1 MGHRA, CDR2 YSYEKL. With 0 bases removed from V and 3 bases from J, the gap between germline ends came to 15 bases. The CDR3 covers 17 residues. DNA of the CDR3: TGCGCCAGCAGCCAAGAGTCTGACAGCACTTACTACAATGAGCAGTTCTTC. This sequence encodes CASSQESDSTYYNEQFF.

The chain has TRBV9 and TRBJ2-7; D is possibly TRBD1 (6 bases). Per germline, CDR1 SGDLS and CDR2 YYNGEE. Trimming took off 0 bases at V and 3 bases at J, with 13 bases between the two ends. The CDR3 has 15 residues. The CDR3 region is CASSVATGQSYEQYF. The DNA for the CDR3 is TGTGCCAGCAGCGTAGCTACGGGACAAAGCTACGAGCAGTACTTC.